This T cell receptor (beta chain) was sequenced during a study of blood T cells in healthy people across ages. With a J-beta primer mix and a sample-barcoded 5' primer, a second PCR ran about 6 to 11 cycles. TCRdb re-derived calls from the 5' RACE reads in MiXCR, one entry per CDR3 protein. The table has about 970,000 distinct CDR3 sequences, approximately 50% seen once. This clonotype appeared many times. Per germline, CDR1 SQVTM and CDR2 ANQGSEA. V shed 0 bases and J shed 5 bases, with 6 bases lying between them. There are 12 residues in the CDR3. The clonotype comes from a woman aged 60-75 years in good health. Sequencing was carried out using blood. The chain recombines TRBV29-1 with TRBJ2-3; no clear D gene. The CDR3 protein is CSVEDSLDTQYF. CDR3 bases: TGCAGCGTTGAAGACTCGCTAGATACGCAGTATTTT.